Below are 10 T cell receptor beta chains sequenced from a single sample in a study of blood T cell repertoires in COVID-19. Measured with immunoSEQ multiplex PCR; TCRdb has only the in-frame clones, and not every one. The data show 75,000 to 80,000 clones, roughly 90% seen once. Source material: peripheral blood. All receptors derive from a human donor in a cohort sampled during active COVID-19.

This clone was seen only a few times. The V gene is TRBV6-9, the J gene TRBJ1-4; 11 nucleotides line up with TRBD1. V was clipped by 2 bases and J by 7 bases; unmatched bases: 18. The CDR3 extends over 20 amino acids. Germline V CDR1 and CDR2: MNHGY, SVAAGI. CDR3 sequence (DNA): TGTGCCAGCAGTTATCCGACCCCGGGACAGGGGGTAAGAGGGAGTGAAAAACTGTTTTTT. As protein: CASSYPTPGQGVRGSEKLFF.

This chain uses TRBV29-1 with TRBJ1-2; possibly TRBD1 for D (5 bases). Germline V gives CDR1 SQVTM, CDR2 ANQGSEA. The V end was cut by 7 bases, the J end by 4 bases, with 13 bases between. This CDR3 is built from 12 residues. CDR3 in DNA: TGCAGCGCCGGCGACAGTTCCTATGGCTACACCTTC. This codes for CSAGDSSYGYTF.

The chain recombines TRBV7-2 with TRBJ2-1, with TRBD1 matching 7 bases. The CDR3 is 12 residues long. The germline V gene has CDR1 SGHTA and CDR2 FQGNSA. V lost 5 bases and J lost 9; bases outside the gene matches: 4. The CDR3 loop reads CASSLQGSEQFF. The CDR3 DNA sequence: TGTGCCAGCAGCCTACAGGGGTCTGAGCAGTTCTTC.

J is TRBJ2-2 and V is TRBV5-3; tentatively, D is TRBD1 (6 bases). TRBV5-3 is marked as an open reading frame, function uncertain. Trimming cost V 4 bases and J 7 bases, with 14 bases left between them. CDR3 size: 14 residues. Here the CDR3 reads CARSPTGWGGELFF. The DNA of the CDR3 is TGTGCCAGAAGCCCTACAGGGTGGGGCGGGGAGCTGTTTTTT.

The rearrangement joins TRBV5-1 to TRBJ2-1, with 8 positions matching TRBD2. CDR3 length: 13 residues. Per the germline V gene, CDR1 is SGHRS and CDR2 is YFSETQ. V shed 5 bases and J 13 bases; nucleotides not matched to a gene: 11. As DNA, the CDR3 is TGCGCCAGCAGACAAGAAGGGCGGGGGGTACAGTTCTTC. Its translation: CASRQEGRGVQFF.

On this clone: At one of its ends the junction is not consistent with the germline gene, which may arise from a read error. This chain links TRBV7-7 with TRBJ2-6; unclear D gene. The length of the CDR3 is 15 residues. CDR1 SSHAT and CDR2 FNYEAQ come from the germline V gene (reference sequence). Written as DNA, the CDR3 is TGTGCTAGCAGCTTAGGACCCGGGGGGGCCAACGTCCTGACTTTC. Translated: CASSLGPGGANVLTF.

This sequence joins TRBV19 and TRBJ2-2; D perhaps matches TRBD1 (6 bases). CDR1 is LNHDA and CDR2 is SQIVND in the germline V gene (reference sequence). There are 16 residues in the CDR3. V lost 0 bases and J 6 bases, leaving 14 bases between the germline ends. DNA for the CDR3: TGTGCCAGTAGTATAGATACAGGGACCGGGCCCGGGGAGCTGTTTTTT. Protein product: CASSIDTGTGPGELFF.

This chain uses TRBV5-4 with TRBJ1-4; the D gene is possibly TRBD1 (6 bases). Germline CDR1 reads SGHNT; CDR2 reads YYREEE (reference sequence). The CDR3 extends over 15 amino acids. V was shortened by 2 bases and J by 3 bases, with 11 bases between the two germline ends. For the CDR3, the DNA is TGTGCCAGCAGCTTCAGGGGCGTAGCTAATGAAAAACTGTTTTTT. This codes for CASSFRGVANEKLFF.

The gene calls are TRBV10-3 and TRBJ2-5; 7 nucleotides align to TRBD1. The CDR3 has 15 residues. Per the germline V gene, CDR1 is ENHRY and CDR2 is SYGVKD. V was pared by 6 bases and J by 3 bases, with 10 bases of the junction left unmatched. Written as DNA, the CDR3 is TGTGCCATCAGCGGGGACAGACCAAAGAAAGAGACCCAGTACTTC. Translated: CAISGDRPKKETQYF.

The genes are TRBV27 and TRBJ2-1; D perhaps matches TRBD2 (6 bases). CDR1 and CDR2 (germline): MNHEY, SMNVEV (reference sequence). The V end lost 7 bases, the J end lost 2 bases, and 15 bases lay between the germline ends. The CDR3 runs to 15 residues. In nucleotides, the CDR3 is TGTGCCAGCAACTTCGCGGGGAGAACCTACAATGAGCAGTTCTTC. It codes for CASNFAGRTYNEQFF.